This T cell receptor beta chain was sequenced during a study of spatial heterogeneity in lung cancer. Study conclusions and caveats: At resection, ubiquitous expanded tumor TCRs appeared in blood more than at follow-up.

Via MiXCR, TCRdb re-called the 5' RACE reads, giving one row per CDR3 protein. This table holds some 45,000 distinct CDR3 sequences, around 11% found once. The time point: sample taken at primary tumor resection. Whole RNA obtained from tumor, nontumor lung or frozen PBMC underwent sequencing without sorting. Around 68 TRACERx patients with early, untreated non-small cell lung cancer donated samples. The CDR3 extends over 22 amino acids. J gave up 2 bases and V 6 bases, and 23 bases lay outside the gene matches. Germline CDR1 reads DFQATT; CDR2 reads SNEGSKA (reference sequence). This clonotype was picked up a small number of times. Its cognate antigen is unknown.

The sequence was collected from a female donor with early-stage non-small cell lung cancer. This chain links TRBV20-1 with TRBJ2-2; 14 bases match TRBD2. Sequences were derived from PBMCs, sampled at surgery. CDR3 in amino acids: CSAGIDLIMGTSGGLNTGELFF. In DNA, the CDR3 is TGCAGTGCCGGAATAGATTTGATAATGGGGACTAGCGGGGGCCTTAACACCGGGGAGCTGTTTTTT.